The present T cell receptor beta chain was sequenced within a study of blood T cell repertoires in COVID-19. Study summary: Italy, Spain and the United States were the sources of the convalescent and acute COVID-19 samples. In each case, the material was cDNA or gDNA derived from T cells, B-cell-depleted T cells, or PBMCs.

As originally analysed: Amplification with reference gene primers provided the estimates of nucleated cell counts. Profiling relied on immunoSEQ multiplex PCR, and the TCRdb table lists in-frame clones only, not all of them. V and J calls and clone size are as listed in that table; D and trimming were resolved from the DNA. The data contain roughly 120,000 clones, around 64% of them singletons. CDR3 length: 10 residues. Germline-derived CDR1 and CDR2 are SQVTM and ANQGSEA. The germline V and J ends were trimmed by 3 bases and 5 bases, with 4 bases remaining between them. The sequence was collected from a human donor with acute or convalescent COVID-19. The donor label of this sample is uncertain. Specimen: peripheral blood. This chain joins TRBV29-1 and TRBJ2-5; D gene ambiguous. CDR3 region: CSVEEETQYF. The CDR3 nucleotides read TGCAGCGTTGAGGAGGAGACCCAGTACTTC.